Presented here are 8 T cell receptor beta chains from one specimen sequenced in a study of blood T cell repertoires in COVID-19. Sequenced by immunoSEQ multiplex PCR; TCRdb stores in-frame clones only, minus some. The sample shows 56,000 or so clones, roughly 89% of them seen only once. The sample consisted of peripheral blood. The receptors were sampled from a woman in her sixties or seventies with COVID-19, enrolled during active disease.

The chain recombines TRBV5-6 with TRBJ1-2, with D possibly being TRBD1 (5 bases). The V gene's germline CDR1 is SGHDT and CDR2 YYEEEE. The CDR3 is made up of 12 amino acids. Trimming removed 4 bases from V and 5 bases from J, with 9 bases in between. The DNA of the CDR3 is TGTGCCAGCAGCCCAACAGGTTATGGCTACACCTTC. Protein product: CASSPTGYGYTF.

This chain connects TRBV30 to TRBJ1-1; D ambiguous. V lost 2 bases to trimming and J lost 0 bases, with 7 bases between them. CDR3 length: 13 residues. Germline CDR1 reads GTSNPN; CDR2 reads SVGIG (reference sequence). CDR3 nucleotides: TGTGCCTGGAGTAGATCAGTGAACACTGAAGCTTTCTTT. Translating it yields CAWSRSVNTEAFF.

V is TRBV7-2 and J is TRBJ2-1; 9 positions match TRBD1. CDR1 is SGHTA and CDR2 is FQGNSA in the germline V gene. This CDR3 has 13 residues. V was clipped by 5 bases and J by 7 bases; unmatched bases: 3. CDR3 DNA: TGTGCCAGCAGCATACAGGGGGCGAATGAGCAGTTCTTC. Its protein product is CASSIQGANEQFF.

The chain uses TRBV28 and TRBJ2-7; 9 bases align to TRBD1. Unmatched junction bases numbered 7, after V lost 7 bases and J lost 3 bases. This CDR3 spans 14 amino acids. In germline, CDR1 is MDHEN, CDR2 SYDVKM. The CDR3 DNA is TGTGCCAGCACTCTTTCGGGACAGGGCTACGAGCAGTACTTC. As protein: CASTLSGQGYEQYF.

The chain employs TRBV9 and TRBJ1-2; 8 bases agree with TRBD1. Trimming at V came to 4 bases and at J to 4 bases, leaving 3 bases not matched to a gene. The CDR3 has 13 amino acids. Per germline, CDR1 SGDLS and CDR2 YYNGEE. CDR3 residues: CASSTTGGYGYTF. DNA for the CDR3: TGTGCCAGCAGCACTACAGGGGGCTATGGCTACACCTTC.

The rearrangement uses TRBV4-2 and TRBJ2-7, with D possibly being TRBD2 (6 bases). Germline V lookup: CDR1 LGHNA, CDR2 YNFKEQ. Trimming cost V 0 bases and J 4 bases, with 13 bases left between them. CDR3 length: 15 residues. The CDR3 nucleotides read TGTGCCAGCAGCCAAGACTCACTAGCCCCTTACGAGCAGTACTTC. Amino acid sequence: CASSQDSLAPYEQYF.

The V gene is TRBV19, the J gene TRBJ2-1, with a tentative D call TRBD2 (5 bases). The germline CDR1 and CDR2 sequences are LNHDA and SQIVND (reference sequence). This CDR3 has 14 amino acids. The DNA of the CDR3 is TGTGCTTCTGGGAAGAAGGGAGTTTACAATGAGCAGTTCTTC. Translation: CASGKKGVYNEQFF.

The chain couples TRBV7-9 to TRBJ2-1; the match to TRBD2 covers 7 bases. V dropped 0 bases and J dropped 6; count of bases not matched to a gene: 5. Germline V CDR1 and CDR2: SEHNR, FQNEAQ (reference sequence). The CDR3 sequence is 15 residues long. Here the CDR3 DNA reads TGTGCCAGCAGCTTAGCGGGGGGAGGGAGCAATGAGCAGTTCTTC. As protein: CASSLAGGGSNEQFF.